These T cell receptor beta chains were read from a single sample in a study of CD8 T cells in Susac syndrome. Using its own MiXCR run on the immunoSEQ multiplex PCR reads, TCRdb lists one record per CDR3 protein. The sample consists of approximately 110,000 distinct CDR3 sequences, around 96% of them appearing once. Specimen: CD4+ T cells from PBMCs. These receptors originate from a human donor in good health. CDR3s include the opening cysteine and the closing phenylalanine or tryptophan. Fields, in order: clone size, V gene, D gene, J gene, CDR3 DNA, CDR3 protein. A D gene is named only where the DNA matches it firmly. Not every row has a clone size; where given, it reads once, few, many or a size class.

>.|TRBV5-1|.|TRBJ2-5
TGTGCCAGCAGCTTAGCAGAGACCCAGTACTTC
CASSLAETQYF
>.|TRBV7-9|.|TRBJ1-1
TGTGCCAGCACCAATTATAGAAAGCCCGGTGAAGCTTTCTTT
CASTNYRKPGEAFF
>.|TRBV30|.|TRBJ1-5
TGTGCCTGGAGTTTGGGGCGGTATCAGCCCCAGCATTTT
CAWSLGRYQPQHF
>.|TRBV9|.|TRBJ2-7
TGTGCCAGCAGCCCTCAGACCTCCTCCTACGAGCAGTACTTC
CASSPQTSSYEQYF
>.|TRBV20-1|TRBD2|TRBJ2-3
TGCAGTGCTAGAGAAGCGGGGGCGGATACGCAGTATTTT
CSAREAGADTQYF
>.|TRBV4-1|.|TRBJ2-1
TGCGCCAGCAGCCAAGAAGAAGAGCCATACAATGAGCAGTTCTTC
CASSQEEEPYNEQFF
>.|TRBV7-9|.|TRBJ2-7
TGTGCCAGCAGCTCAGTTCAGGGCGAGCAGTACTTC
CASSSVQGEQYF
>.|TRBV19|TRBD2|TRBJ2-3
TGTGCCAGCAGTAGTATGGGAGGGGGCACAGATACGCAGTATTTT
CASSSMGGGTDTQYF
>.|TRBV29-1|.|TRBJ1-1
TGCAGCGTTGACAGGACCATGAACACTGAAGCTTTCTTT
CSVDRTMNTEAFF
>.|TRBV29-1|.|TRBJ1-2
TGCAGCGGAACAGGGTACTATGGCTACACCTTC
CSGTGYYGYTF
>.|TRBV2|.|TRBJ2-6
TGTGCCAGCAGCCAGGGGTCCTGGGCCAACGTCCTGACTTTC
CASSQGSWANVLTF
>.|TRBV5-1|TRBD1|TRBJ2-7
TGCGCCAGCAGCCAAGGGACAGGCTTCGACTACGAGCAGTACTTC
CASSQGTGFDYEQYF
>.|TRBV20-1|.|TRBJ1-5
TGCAGTGCTAGATGGTTCCGGGACGATCAGCCCCAGCATTTT
CSARWFRDDQPQHF
>.|TRBV5-1|TRBD2|TRBJ2-1
TGCGCCACCAGACTAGCGGGAGGGAATGAGCAGTTCTTC
CATRLAGGNEQFF
>.|TRBV6-5|.|TRBJ2-7
TGTGCCAGCAGTCCCCGGGGGCAGGGCCCCCACGAGCAGTACTTC
CASSPRGQGPHEQYF
>.|TRBV6-6|.|TRBJ2-1
TGTGCCAGCAGTTACCCGGACACCCCTTTTGAGCAGTTCTTC
CASSYPDTPFEQFF
>.|TRBV7-2|.|TRBJ1-1
TGTGCCAGCAGCTTGAGACAAGACACTGAAGCTTTCTTT
CASSLRQDTEAFF
>.|TRBV30|.|TRBJ1-5
TGTGCCTACCTAGAGGGGCTAGGTCAGCCCCAGCATTTT
CAYLEGLGQPQHF
>.|TRBV19|.|TRBJ2-5
TGTGCCAGTAGTAGGGCGGGAGAGACCCAGTACTTC
CASSRAGETQYF
>once|TRBV4-2|.|TRBJ2-2
TGTGCCAGCAGCCAAGCCGGGACTGGGGGTACCGGGGAGCTGTTTTTT
CASSQAGTGGTGELFF
>.|TRBV29-1|TRBD2|TRBJ2-2
TGCAGCGCTTCCGGGACTAGCGGGAGGCCCTTAAAGGACACCGGGGAGCTGTTTTTT
CSASGTSGRPLKDTGELFF
>.|TRBV20-1|.|TRBJ1-1
TGCAGTGCTAGAGTGAAAGGGAACACTGAAGCTTTCTTT
CSARVKGNTEAFF
>.|TRBV6-5|.|TRBJ2-3
TGTGCCAGCGGGAGAGTGTGGCAAGATACGCAGTATTTT
CASGRVWQDTQYF
>.|TRBV12-3/TRBV12-4|TRBD1|TRBJ2-1
TGTGCCAGCAGTCGAGATACAGGGGGTGAGCAGTTCTTC
CASSRDTGGEQFF
>.|TRBV4-1|.|TRBJ2-7
TGCGCCGCCAGCCGAGGGGGACCACCCGACGAGCAGTACTTC
CAASRGGPPDEQYF
>.|TRBV24-1|TRBD2|TRBJ2-3
TGTGCCACCTCTAGCGGGAGTTTGGATACGCAGTATTTT
CATSSGSLDTQYF
>.|TRBV12-3/TRBV12-4|.|TRBJ2-1
TGTGCCAGCAGTTCCGACGTCAGCTCCTACAATGAGCAGTTCTTC
CASSSDVSSYNEQFF
>.|TRBV7-9|TRBD2|TRBJ2-1
TGTGCCAGCAGCTTAGGAACTAGCGCGTACAATGAGCAGTTCTTC
CASSLGTSAYNEQFF
>.|TRBV29-1|TRBD1|TRBJ2-7
TGCAGCGTCGGGACAGGGGACCGATACGAGCAGTACTTC
CSVGTGDRYEQYF
>.|TRBV7-8|.|TRBJ1-1
TGTGCCAGCAGCGTGGGGACGGCTAACACTGAAGCTTTCTTT
CASSVGTANTEAFF
>.|TRBV12-3/TRBV12-4|.|TRBJ1-5
TGTGCCAGCAGTTTGACCCAGGGCGATCAGCCCCAGCATTTT
CASSLTQGDQPQHF
>.|TRBV29-1|.|TRBJ1-2
TGCAGCGTTGAATTGCCGGAGCGCTATGGCTACACCTTC
CSVELPERYGYTF
>.|TRBV2|.|TRBJ2-1
TGTGCCAGCACTCGGAGGTATACCTCCTACAATGAGCAGTTCTTC
CASTRRYTSYNEQFF
>.|TRBV20-1|TRBD1|TRBJ2-3
TGCAGTGCTAGAGAGGGTACAGGGGGGACCACAGATACGCAGTATTTT
CSAREGTGGTTDTQYF
>.|TRBV27|TRBD1|TRBJ1-5
TGTGCCAGCAGTTTATCGCCCCCGGACAGGGAGAGGCCCCAGCATTTT
CASSLSPPDRERPQHF
>.|TRBV29-1|.|TRBJ2-1
TGCAGCGTTGGTACGGATGAGCAGTTCTTC
CSVGTDEQFF
>.|TRBV27|TRBD1|TRBJ2-5
TGTGCCAGCGGGACGACAGGGGGACGAGGAGAGACCCAGTACTTC
CASGTTGGRGETQYF
>once|TRBV7-9|TRBD1|TRBJ2-1
TGTGCCATTCCGGGACAGTACAATGAGCAGTTCTTC
CAIPGQYNEQFF
>.|TRBV4-1|.|TRBJ2-3
TGCGCCAGCAGCCAAACACACGCGCGGGGAGTGGTCACAGATACGCAGTATTTT
CASSQTHARGVVTDTQYF
>.|TRBV5-6|.|TRBJ2-7
TGTGCCAGCAGCCTTGTGCTGGCCTCTTGGGACGAGCAGTACTTC
CASSLVLASWDEQYF
>.|TRBV7-8|.|TRBJ2-1
TGTGCCAGCAGCTTTAGATGGCCATCCTACAATGAGCAGTTCTTC
CASSFRWPSYNEQFF
>.|TRBV18|.|TRBJ1-1
TGTGCCAGCTCGGGCGGACCTGGGGCCAAGACTGAAGCTTTCTTT
CASSGGPGAKTEAFF
>.|TRBV29-1|.|TRBJ2-4
TGCAGCGTTGGGCCCGGGGACATTCAGTACTTC
CSVGPGDIQYF
>.|TRBV3-1|.|TRBJ1-1
TGTGCCAGCAGCCAAGACAGGGCGTACACTGAAGCTTTCTTT
CASSQDRAYTEAFF
>.|TRBV5-6|.|TRBJ2-3
TGTGCCAGCAGCCGGAAACGGGAGTACACAGATACGCAGTATTTT
CASSRKREYTDTQYF
>.|TRBV5-1|TRBD2|TRBJ2-1
TGCGCCAGCAGCTTGGCGGCTAGCGGGAGTGGGACCTACAATGAGCAGTTCTTC
CASSLAASGSGTYNEQFF